This T cell receptor beta chain derives from a study of spatial heterogeneity in lung cancer (dated by TCRdb to the late 2010s). For context, the study as a whole: The donors were more than 65 patients from the lung TRACERx cohort who had early-stage, untreated non-small cell lung cancer. Nonsynonymous mutation counts, determined by whole-exome sequencing of tumor tissue, were related to features of the TCR repertoire. At surgery, both alpha and beta chains were TCR-sequenced in around 240 tumor regions, approximately 64 matched nontumor lung samples and some 60 PBMC samples. In the raw uncorrected reads, each unique combination of TCR and UMI appeared on average more than ten times. The study quantitatively compared TCR alpha and beta repertoires across multiple tumor regions, matched nontumor lung and blood in non-small cell lung cancer. Follow-up PBMC samples were sequenced whenever available, with a median time to follow-up of roughly 22 months after resection. Beta-chain transcripts were consistently detected in greater numbers than alpha-chain transcripts, which likely reflected higher beta-chain transcript abundance.

Library preparation was by 5' RACE. This sample was sequenced with a NextSeq 500. To allow correction of PCR and sequencing errors, the TCR library protocol tagged every TCR cDNA molecule with a unique molecular identifier. From the authors' description of their analysis: TCR identification, UMI-based error correction and CDR3 extraction were all carried out with Decombinator tools. TCRs above a frequency of 2 per 1,000, corresponding to the top 1% of the tumor frequency distribution, were defined as expanded. Renyi diversity was calculated using the R vegan package after each repertoire was subsampled 100 times to 5,000 TCRs. CDR3 similarity networks were built from amino acid triplet string-kernel similarity, with CDR3s being connected when pairwise similarity was above 0.82. The public reads were reanalyzed by TCRdb: fastp trimming at Q25, MiXCR alignment, in-frame beta chains only. Every entry covers one CDR3 protein and lists the most common genes and DNA from its rows. Clone size and V and J calls follow TCRdb, not the original study. The sample records roughly 120,000 distinct CDR3 sequences, 10% to 14% of which are singletons. The ten largest clones capture approximately 24% of the sample.

The investigation overall reported the following: Ubiquitous expanded tumor TCRs were detected in blood more often at tumor resection than at routine follow-up. Only 14 to 15 patients were included in the comparisons of baseline and follow-up blood repertoires. Additional single-cell paired TCR alpha and beta sequencing was considered necessary to confirm, at a functional level, the hypothesis that regional TCRs recognize regional mutations.

The trim is 0 bases for V and 4 bases for J, with a gap of 4 bases between the germline ends. From the germline V gene (reference sequence), CDR1 is MNHEY and CDR2 is SMNVEV. The CDR3 spans 13 residues, from the cysteine through the phenylalanine. Only the CDR3 region is kept as DNA, spanning 39 bases read in frame from base 1. The sample's time point label, decoded: blood at routine non-recurrence follow-up after resection. Without any cell sorting, TCR sequencing was performed on whole RNA extracted either from tumor and nontumor lung tissue or from cryopreserved PBMC samples. Only patients with enough RNA available from two or more tumor regions were chosen for TCR sequencing. This clonotype was counted ten times or more. Its antigen has not been determined. Base-call qualities are not available, and no considerably larger clone is one nucleotide away.

The TCR was taken from a female donor with early-stage non-small cell lung cancer. The sample consisted of PBMCs, taken at follow-up. The chain is made from TRBV27 and TRBJ2-1; the D segment cannot be called with confidence. The CDR3 region: CASSLSKYNEQFF. The DNA reads as follows: TGTGCCAGCAGTTTATCGAAGTACAATGAGCAGTTCTTC.